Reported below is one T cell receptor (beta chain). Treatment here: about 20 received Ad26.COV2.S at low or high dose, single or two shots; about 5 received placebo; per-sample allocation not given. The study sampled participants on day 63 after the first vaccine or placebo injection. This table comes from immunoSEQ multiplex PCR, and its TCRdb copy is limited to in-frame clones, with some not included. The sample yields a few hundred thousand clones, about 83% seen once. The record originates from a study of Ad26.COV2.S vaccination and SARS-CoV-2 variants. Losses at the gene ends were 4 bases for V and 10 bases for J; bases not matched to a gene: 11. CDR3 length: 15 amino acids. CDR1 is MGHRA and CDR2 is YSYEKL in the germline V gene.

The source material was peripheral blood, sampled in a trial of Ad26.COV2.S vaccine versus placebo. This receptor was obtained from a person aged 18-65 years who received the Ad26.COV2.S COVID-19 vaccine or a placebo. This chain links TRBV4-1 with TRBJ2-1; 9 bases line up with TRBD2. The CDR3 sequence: CASSRFPGLAKEQFF. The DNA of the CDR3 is TGCGCCAGCAGCCGATTCCCGGGACTAGCAAAGGAGCAGTTCTTC.